Listed below are T cell receptor beta chains from one sample, sequenced in a study of T cell responses to AZD1222 COVID-19 vaccine. Clones were read by immunoSEQ multiplex PCR, and TCRdb kept only the in-frame ones, dropping some. The sample holds more than 150,000 clones, under 95% seen once. Sequenced material: peripheral blood, taken 28 days after the second AZD1222 dose. These receptors all come from an adult who received the AZD1222 COVID-19 vaccine. Both conserved end residues are part of each CDR3. D genes are given only for firm matches. Rows give clone size only sometimes, using once, few, many, or a class for an expanded clone.

>TRBJ1-1|TRBD1|TRBV11-3|once
CASSSLTGSNTEAFF
TGTGCCAGCAGCTCGTTGACAGGGTCGAACACTGAAGCTTTCTTT
>TRBJ1-1|-|TRBV5-4|-
CASSYGGTEAFF
TGTGCCAGCAGCTACGGGGGCACTGAAGCTTTCTTT
>TRBJ2-5|-|TRBV7-2|-
CASSVSRPLQETQYF
TGTGCCAGCAGCGTTAGCCGGCCCCTACAAGAGACCCAGTACTTC
>TRBJ2-2|-|TRBV19|-
CASSMQGAYTGELFF
TGTGCCAGTAGTATGCAGGGCGCATACACCGGGGAGCTGTTTTTT
>TRBJ1-5|-|TRBV29-1|-
CSVGYRDQPQHF
TGCAGCGTGGGCTACAGGGATCAGCCCCAGCATTTT
>TRBJ2-1|TRBD2|TRBV3-1/TRBV3-2|-
CASSPGLAGGPRMEQFF
TGTGCCAGCAGTCCGGGACTAGCGGGAGGGCCAAGAATGGAGCAGTTCTTC
>TRBJ2-1|TRBD2|TRBV27|-
CASSPARTRSEQFF
TGTGCCAGCAGCCCCGCAAGGACTAGGAGTGAGCAGTTCTTC
>TRBJ2-6|-|TRBV7-9|-
CASSSGFGANVLTF
TGTGCCAGCAGCTCAGGGTTCGGGGCCAACGTCCTGACTTTC
>TRBJ1-5|-|TRBV6-5|-
CASRGQSNQPQHF
TGTGCCAGCAGAGGACAGAGCAATCAGCCCCAGCATTTT
>TRBJ2-2|-|TRBV10-3|once
CAISEDKRVAGELFF
TGTGCCATCAGTGAAGACAAAAGGGTGGCCGGGGAGCTGTTTTTT
>TRBJ1-1|-|TRBV6-5|-
CASSYLQVNTEAFF
TGTGCCAGCAGTTACCTACAGGTGAACACTGAAGCTTTCTTT
>TRBJ1-4|TRBD1|TRBV5-5|once
CASSSSSDRGGEKLFF
TGTGCCAGCAGCTCCTCTTCGGACAGGGGAGGCGAAAAACTGTTTTTT
>TRBJ1-1|-|TRBV27|-
CASSTWGQNTEAFF
TGTGCCAGCAGTACCTGGGGGCAGAACACTGAAGCTTTCTTT
>TRBJ2-1|TRBD2|TRBV4-1|once
CASRGLAGEDNEQFF
TGCGCCAGCAGGGGACTAGCGGGGGAAGACAATGAGCAGTTCTTC
>TRBJ1-1|-|TRBV19|-
CASSILPTGSLGDTEAFF
TGTGCCAGTAGTATCCTTCCAACGGGGTCCCTCGGGGACACTGAAGCTTTCTTT
>TRBJ2-5|-|TRBV27|-
CASSDSATWGETQYF
TGTGCCAGCAGCGATAGTGCCACGTGGGGAGAGACCCAGTACTTC
>TRBJ1-1|-|TRBV5-6|-
CASSLMTRDAFF
TGTGCCAGCAGCTTGATGACCAGGGACGCTTTCTTT
>TRBJ1-1|-|TRBV27|-
CASSRPGRTEAFF
TGTGCCAGCAGTAGACCGGGGAGGACTGAAGCTTTCTTT
>TRBJ2-7|-|TRBV2|-
CASSEDQPHEQYF
TGTGCCAGCAGTGAGGACCAGCCGCACGAGCAGTACTTC
>TRBJ2-3|-|TRBV9|once
CASSAWGGLGDTQYF
TGTGCCAGCAGCGCTTGGGGCGGGTTGGGAGATACGCAGTATTTT
>TRBJ2-1|TRBD2|TRBV28|-
CASSLLTSGSNEQFF
TGTGCCAGCAGTTTGTTGACTAGCGGGAGCAATGAGCAGTTCTTC
>TRBJ2-3|-|TRBV5-1|-
CASSLDSISTDTQYF
TGCGCCAGCAGCTTGGACAGTATTAGCACAGATACGCAGTATTTT
>TRBJ2-2|-|TRBV7-7|-
CASSAGQNTGELFF
TGTGCCAGCAGCGCCGGACAAAACACCGGGGAGCTGTTTTTT
>TRBJ1-3|TRBD1|TRBV9|few
CASSDETGPSSGNTIYF
TGTGCCAGCAGCGACGAGACAGGGCCGAGCTCTGGAAACACCATATATTTT
>TRBJ2-1|TRBD2|TRBV4-1|-
CASSQEAVAGGGEQFF
TGCGCCAGCAGCCAAGAGGCGGTAGCGGGAGGGGGTGAGCAGTTCTTC
>TRBJ1-3|TRBD1|TRBV7-2|-
CASSPETGTGNTIYF
TGTGCCAGCAGCCCAGAGACAGGGACTGGAAACACCATATATTTT
>TRBJ2-7|-|TRBV30|-
CAWSAGQPPSYEQYF
TGTGCCTGGAGTGCCGGACAGCCGCCTTCCTACGAGCAGTACTTC
>TRBJ1-3|-|TRBV28|-
CATRQGHNRRSGNTIYF
TGTGCCACCAGGCAGGGGCATAATAGAAGATCTGGAAACACCATATATTTT
>TRBJ2-2|-|TRBV19|-
CASSIQSGGELFF
TGTGCCAGTAGTATCCAAAGTGGCGGGGAGCTGTTTTTT
>TRBJ1-6|-|TRBV9|-
CASSVRGENSPLHF
TGTGCCAGCAGCGTACGGGGGGAGAATTCACCCCTCCACTTT
>TRBJ1-4|-|TRBV19|-
CASTRTALNREKLFF
TGTGCCAGTACCAGGACAGCACTTAACCGTGAAAAACTGTTTTTT
>TRBJ2-2|-|TRBV5-6|-
CASSRWRVDTGELFF
TGTGCCAGCAGTAGGTGGAGGGTTGACACCGGGGAGCTGTTTTTT
>TRBJ2-2|TRBD1|TRBV5-4|-
CASSQGQEDTGELFF
TGTGCCAGCAGCCAGGGACAGGAGGACACCGGGGAGCTGTTTTTT
>TRBJ1-6|-|TRBV12-3/TRBV12-4|-
CASSLSDSPLHF
TGTGCCAGCAGTTTGTCGGATTCACCCCTCCACTTT
>TRBJ2-1|-|TRBV2|-
CASSEPLRVEQFF
TGTGCCAGCAGTGAACCACTCCGGGTTGAGCAGTTCTTC